A selection of T cell receptor beta chains follows, all from one sample in a study of T-cell reconstitution after alpha-beta-depleted transplantation in children. MiXCR was run by TCRdb on the PCR reads, yielding one entry per CDR3 protein. The sample has 900,000 or so distinct CDR3 sequences; 16% are singletons. The starting material was PBMCs, mostly from graft donor cells, obtained 360 days after TCRalphabeta/CD19-depleted stem cell transplant. The receptors were sampled from a male patient between 10 and 17 years old who had a stem cell transplant for acute lymphoblastic leukemia, so the T cells may come from the graft donor. CDR3s include the opening cysteine and the closing phenylalanine or tryptophan. A D gene is named only where the DNA matches it firmly. Expanded clones get a size class; other rows say once, few or many, or leave the size out.

TRBV2,TRBD2,.,17,TRBJ2-5,TGTGCCAGCAGTCCTCCGGTAGCGGGAGGGCCCTGGGAGACCCAGTACTTC,CASSPPVAGGPWETQYF
TRBV7-9,.,few,12,TRBJ1-2,TGTGCCAGCAGCTTAGGGGGACCTCCGCGCACCTTC,CASSLGGPPRTF
TRBV7-2,.,many,16,TRBJ2-1,TGTGCCAGCAGCTTAGTCGTACTAGAGCCTTACAATGAGCAGTTCTTC,CASSLVVLEPYNEQFF
TRBV18,.,few,17,TRBJ2-6,TGTGCCAGCTCACCAATCTCCAGGTCCTCTGGGGCCAACGTCCTGACTTTC,CASSPISRSSGANVLTF
TRBV12-3/TRBV12-4,.,.,15,TRBJ2-7,TGTGCCAGCAGCGACGTAACAGGCTTCGGCCACGAGCAGTACTTC,CASSDVTGFGHEQYF
TRBV5-1,.,many,14,TRBJ2-2,TGCGCCAGCAAGTATCTCTCTAGCCCCGGGGAGCTGTTTTTT,CASKYLSSPGELFF
TRBV24-1,TRBD1,.,18,TRBJ2-5,TGTGCCACCAGTGATCTCCCCGGGACAGGGTTGTATAGGGAGACCCAGTACTTC,CATSDLPGTGLYRETQYF
TRBV2,.,.,13,TRBJ2-1,TGTGCCAGCCCGGCGGGCAGTGGCAATGAGCAGTTCTTC,CASPAGSGNEQFF
TRBV9,.,few,16,TRBJ1-1,TGTGCCAGCAGCGTAGTAGGGGGGCGCGGACACACTGAAGCTTTCTTT,CASSVVGGRGHTEAFF
TRBV19,.,.,16,TRBJ2-1,TGTGCCAGTAGTACCCCGGGACTGGTTCCCTACAATGAGCAGTTCTTC,CASSTPGLVPYNEQFF
TRBV12-3/TRBV12-4,.,.,15,TRBJ1-2,TGTGCCAGCAGTTTTTTGGCGTCAGGAACAGTCGGCTACACCTTC,CASSFLASGTVGYTF
TRBV7-9,.,.,14,TRBJ1-1,TGTGCCAGCAGCTTGGGACTGGGGGGAACGAGGGCTTTCTTT,CASSLGLGGTRAFF
TRBV11-2,TRBD2,.,15,TRBJ2-1,TGTGCCAGCAGCTTCGGCGGGAGGTATTACAATGAGCAGTTCTTC,CASSFGGRYYNEQFF
TRBV5-1,TRBD2,few,16,TRBJ2-3,TGCGCCAGCAGCTTGGTTGGGACTAGCGTGACAGATACGCAGTATTTT,CASSLVGTSVTDTQYF
TRBV3-1,TRBD2,few,17,TRBJ2-7,TGTGCCAGCAGCCAAGACAGGAGGGCGGGAGACGGGTACGAGCAGTACTTC,CASSQDRRAGDGYEQYF
TRBV5-1,TRBD1,.,14,TRBJ1-1,TGCGCCAGCAGCGCCCGACAGGGATGGTCTGAAGCTTTCTTT,CASSARQGWSEAFF
TRBV5-1,TRBD2,many,16,TRBJ2-1,TGCGCCAGCAGCCCGAAGACTAGCGGTACCTACAATGAGCAGTTCTTC,CASSPKTSGTYNEQFF
TRBV5-1,.,.,15,TRBJ2-1,TGCGCCAGCAGCTTCCGTGGAGGACAGACGAATGAGCAGTTCTTC,CASSFRGGQTNEQFF
TRBV5-1,.,.,16,TRBJ2-5,TGCGCCAGCAGCTCTTGGCCCAAGACCCCGACAGAGACCCAGTACTTC,CASSSWPKTPTETQYF
TRBV29-1,.,few,12,TRBJ1-1,TGCAGCGTTATCAGGGGGAACACTGAAGCTTTCTTT,CSVIRGNTEAFF
TRBV24-1,TRBD1,few,14,TRBJ2-1,TGTGCCACCATCGACCGGGACAGTTCCGATGAGCAGTTCTTC,CATIDRDSSDEQFF
TRBV29-1,.,few,11,TRBJ1-1,TGCAGCGTTGACCAGAACACTGAAGCTTTCTTT,CSVDQNTEAFF
TRBV12-3/TRBV12-4,.,.,16,TRBJ1-3,TGTGCCAGCAGTTCCGGGACACCAAGCTCTGGAAACACCATATATTTT,CASSSGTPSSGNTIYF
TRBV11-2,.,few,15,TRBJ2-1,TGTGCCAGCAGCTTAGGACCCTCCCCCTACAATGAGCAGTTCTTC,CASSLGPSPYNEQFF
TRBV20-1,.,few,12,TRBJ2-1,TGCAGTGCTAGCGACGGCCACAATGAGCAGTTCTTC,CSASDGHNEQFF
TRBV5-6,.,few,15,TRBJ2-2,TGTGCCAGCAGCCGCCCACGACTCTACACCGGGGAGCTGTTTTTT,CASSRPRLYTGELFF
TRBV29-1,.,few,16,TRBJ1-3,TGCAGCGTTGAGGGTGGGTTTGGAGACTCTGGAAACACCATATATTTT,CSVEGGFGDSGNTIYF
TRBV7-2,TRBD2,many,16,TRBJ2-1,TGTGCCAGCAGCTTGCGAAGCGGGAGGAGCTACAATGAGCAGTTCTTC,CASSLRSGRSYNEQFF
TRBV12-3/TRBV12-4,.,few,15,TRBJ2-1,TGTGCCAGCAGTCAAGAGCCCCTTTCCTACAATGAGCAGTTCTTC,CASSQEPLSYNEQFF
TRBV4-1,.,few,15,TRBJ2-7,TGCGCCAGCAGCCAAGATCCGGCTAGCAGATACGAGCAGTACTTC,CASSQDPASRYEQYF
TRBV29-1,TRBD1,.,14,TRBJ2-1,TGCAGCGTTGATCCGGGACAGGCTAGCAATGAGCAGTTCTTC,CSVDPGQASNEQFF
TRBV4-1,.,.,15,TRBJ2-4,TGCGCCAGCAGCCAAGGGCCGACAAGGGGGGACATTCAGTACTTC,CASSQGPTRGDIQYF
TRBV24-1,.,many,10,TRBJ2-3,TGTGCCACCACCGTAGATACGCAGTATTTT,CATTVDTQYF
TRBV20-1,.,few,12,TRBJ2-3,TGCAGTGCTCCTTTAAAAACAGATACGCAGTATTTT,CSAPLKTDTQYF
TRBV29-1,TRBD1,few,15,TRBJ2-3,TGCAGCGTTCCACAGGGGATGGCACGCACAGATACGCAGTATTTT,CSVPQGMARTDTQYF
TRBV11-2,.,many,13,TRBJ2-7,TGTGCCAGCAGCCGAACAGGGTACTACGAGCAGTACTTC,CASSRTGYYEQYF